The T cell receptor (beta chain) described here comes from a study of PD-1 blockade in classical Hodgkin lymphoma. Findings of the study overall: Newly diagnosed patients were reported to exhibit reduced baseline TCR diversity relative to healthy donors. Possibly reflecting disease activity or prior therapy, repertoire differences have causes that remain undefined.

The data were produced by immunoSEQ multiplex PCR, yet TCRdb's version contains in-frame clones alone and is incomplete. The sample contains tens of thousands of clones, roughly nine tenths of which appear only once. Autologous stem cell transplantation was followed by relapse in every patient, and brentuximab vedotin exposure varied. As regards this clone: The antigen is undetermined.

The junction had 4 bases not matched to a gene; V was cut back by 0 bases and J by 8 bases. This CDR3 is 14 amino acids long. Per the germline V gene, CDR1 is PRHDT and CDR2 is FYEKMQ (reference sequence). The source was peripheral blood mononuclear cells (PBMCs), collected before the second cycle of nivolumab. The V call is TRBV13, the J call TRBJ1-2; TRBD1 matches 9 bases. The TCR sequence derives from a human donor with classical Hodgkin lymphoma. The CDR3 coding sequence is TGTGCCAGCAGCTTAGGAGGGACAGGGAGCGGCTACACCTTC. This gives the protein CASSLGGTGSGYTF.